In its sample, the clone carrying this TCR beta chain was seen a few times. This record comes from a study of PD-L1 blockade in urothelial cancer. The wider study: Patients commenced atezolizumab around 2014, and it was given at 1,200 mg intravenously every 3 weeks. Median T cell yield from tumor specimens was over a thousand cells.

Synthetic TCR analog templates were spiked into all PCRs individually. Sequencing used immunoSEQ multiplex PCR; TCRdb keeps in-frame clones, though not all of them. The sample has over a thousand clones, roughly 36% seen once. The trim removed 2 bases at V and 4 bases at J, leaving 0 bases unmatched. This CDR3 has 14 amino acids. The germline CDR1 and CDR2 sequences are MNHGY and SAAAGT. This receptor was taken from a man aged 55-75 years with urothelial cancer. The source was tumor tissue, collected before atezolizumab (anti-PD-L1) treatment. The V call is TRBV6-8, the J call TRBJ2-3, with TRBD2 identical over 10 bases. CDR3 amino acids: CASSYGTSADTQYF. CDR3 nucleotide sequence: TGTGCCAGCAGTTACGGGACTAGCGCAGATACGCAGTATTTT.